Each of the 14 T cell receptor beta chains below was sequenced from the same sample in a study of cytomegalovirus exposure and HLA in healthy donors. Repertoires were generated with immunoSEQ multiplex PCR, while TCRdb's copy carries only in-frame clones and drops some. The profile covers some 250,000 clones, with about 92% appearing a single time and approximately 3% taken by the ten largest. Source material: PBMCs. These receptors were obtained from a woman aged 30 to 39 in good health and CMV-seronegative.

This sequence joins TRBV7-9 and TRBJ1-5; 8 bases line up with TRBD1. The CDR3 is 15 amino acids. Looked up from germline, CDR1 is SEHNR and CDR2 is FQNEAQ (reference sequence). With 5 bases clipped from V and 6 bases from J, the junction kept 9 bases outside the gene matches. CDR3 region: CASSLGQGKGQPQHF. Here the CDR3 DNA reads TGTGCCAGCAGCCTCGGACAGGGTAAAGGTCAGCCCCAGCATTTT.

CDR3: CASSFGGNTIYF. The CDR3 region has the DNA TGTGCCAGCAGCTTTGGGGGGAACACCATATATTTT. V and J are TRBV11-3 and TRBJ1-3, with D possibly matching TRBD1 (5 bases). This CDR3 contains 12 residues. Trimming removed 3 bases from V and 7 bases from J, with 7 bases in between. Germline lookup yields CDR1 SGHNT and CDR2 YENEEA.

The gene calls are TRBV7-2 and TRBJ2-3; D unclear. Germline loops: CDR1 SGHTA, CDR2 FQGNSA. The V and J ends lost 1 base and 2 bases respectively, with 10 bases between them. This CDR3 has 15 amino acids. The chain's CDR3 is CASSLVPAYTDTQYF. For the CDR3, the DNA is TGTGCCAGCAGCTTAGTACCGGCTTACACAGATACGCAGTATTTT.

V is TRBV18 and J is TRBJ1-1; the D gene is possibly TRBD1 (6 bases). This CDR3 spans 16 amino acids. The germline V gene encodes CDR1 KGHSH and CDR2 LQKENI. The V gene lost 3 bases and the J gene lost 0 bases, with 14 bases spanning the gap. CDR3 sequence: CASSPGTPAMNTEAFF. CDR3 in DNA: TGTGCCAGCTCACCGGGGACACCCGCCATGAACACTGAAGCTTTCTTT.

The J gene is TRBJ2-7, the V gene TRBV7-2; D is possibly TRBD2 (5 bases). Germline CDR1 SGHTA, CDR2 FQGNSA. This CDR3 has 13 amino acids. V dropped 1 base and J dropped 4 bases, with 8 bases sitting between them. The CDR3 nucleotides read TGTGCCAGCAGCTTAGGGAGGCAGTACGAGCAGTACTTC. This translates into CASSLGRQYEQYF.

The chain combines TRBV4-2 with TRBJ2-7; TRBD1 matches at 9 bases. The CDR3 spans 17 residues. CDR1 LGHNA and CDR2 YNFKEQ come from the germline V gene. Trimming took 1 base from V and 2 from J; bases not matched to a gene: 9. The CDR3 loop is CASSQVQGAQPTYEQYF. In DNA form, the CDR3 reads TGTGCCAGCAGCCAAGTACAGGGGGCACAACCTACCTACGAGCAGTACTTC.

This chain connects TRBV12-5 to TRBJ2-7; D remains unclear. The V and J ends lost 2 bases and 7 bases respectively, with 12 bases between them. CDR1 is LGHNT and CDR2 is FRNRAP in the germline V gene. The CDR3 contains 13 residues. CDR3 DNA: TGTGCTAGTGGTTTGCGCAGCGCCGGGGAGCAGTACTTC. As protein: CASGLRSAGEQYF.

The V call is TRBV9, the J call TRBJ2-1; D unresolved. The length of the CDR3 is 12 residues. Per germline, CDR1 SGDLS and CDR2 YYNGEE. Trimming left V 7 bases short and J 6 bases short, with 11 bases between. The CDR3 nucleotides read TGTGCCAGCTCGCGGAATTCCAATGAGCAGTTCTTC. Its translation: CASSRNSNEQFF.

The chain has TRBV5-4 and TRBJ2-7; perhaps TRBD1 as D (5 bases). The CDR3 sequence is 14 residues long. The V and J ends lost 4 bases and 4 bases respectively, with 15 bases between them. The V gene's germline CDR1 is SGHNT and CDR2 YYREEE (reference sequence). CDR3 loop: CASSVGASPYEQYF. The CDR3 coding sequence is TGTGCCAGCAGCGTAGGGGCCTCTCCTTACGAGCAGTACTTC.

The chain employs TRBV6-1 and TRBJ1-2, with D perhaps matching TRBD1 (6 bases). The CDR3 runs 14 residues. Germline values: CDR1 MNHNS, CDR2 SASEGT. V was cut by 6 bases and J by 0 bases, with 11 bases left in between. The DNA for the CDR3 is TGTGCCAGCAGATGGGGACAAACTAACTATGGCTACACCTTC. It translates to CASRWGQTNYGYTF.

There are a few counts of this clone. The rearrangement links TRBV4-3 to TRBJ2-3; 11 nucleotides align to TRBD2. V was clipped by 3 bases and J by 5 bases; unmatched bases: 7. CDR3 size: 16 residues. Germline loops: CDR1 LGHNA, CDR2 YSLEER. The CDR3 region has the DNA TGCGCCAGCAGCCACCAACTAGCGGGAGAAGGAGATACGCAGTATTTT. This gives the protein CASSHQLAGEGDTQYF.

The chain uses TRBV11-3 and TRBJ2-1; no definite D call. The CDR3 contains 13 residues. CDR1 and CDR2 (germline): SGHNT, YENEEA. V was cut by 1 base and J by 5 bases, with 6 bases left in between. The CDR3 protein is CASSLGPNNEQFF. The CDR3 bases are TGTGCCAGCAGCTTAGGCCCTAACAATGAGCAGTTCTTC.

This clone was found once. The chain employs TRBV28 and TRBJ2-2; D unclear. The ends were cut back, 11 bases at V and 0 bases at J, with 7 bases in the middle. Germline CDR1 reads MDHEN; CDR2 reads SYDVKM. The CDR3 is made up of 12 amino acids. In DNA form, the CDR3 reads TGTGCCGCAACTGCGAACACCGGGGAGCTGTTTTTT. Translating it yields CAATANTGELFF.

The chain is built from TRBV10-3 and TRBJ2-7; D is uncertain. CDR1 is ENHRY, CDR2 SYGVKD, per germline. V was trimmed by 2 bases and J by 2 bases, leaving 16 bases between them. CDR3 length: 16 amino acids. CDR3 residues: CAISELKFGGPYEQYF. As DNA, the CDR3 is TGTGCCATCAGTGAGCTAAAGTTTGGCGGACCCTACGAGCAGTACTTC.